This TCR beta chain was captured by sequencing in a study of blood T cell repertoires in COVID-19. Adults between roughly 18 and 90 years of age took part from approximately 24 US areas. Donors were grouped by their self-reported clinical history. Germline V gene lookup returns CDR1 MNHEY and CDR2 SMNVEV (reference sequence). The CDR3 is 11 residues long. V was cut by 10 bases and J by 7 bases, with 13 bases left in between. Authors' analysis steps: Nucleated cell number was recorded as an estimate derived from reference gene primer amplification. Sequencing was performed with immunoSEQ multiplex PCR; in TCRdb, only in-frame clones are kept and a portion is missing. The V and J calls and clone size are taken from that table; D and trimming were inferred from the DNA. Among approximately 250,000 clones listed, roughly 90% were seen once.

This sequence was found in a woman in her 30s who had recovered from COVID-19. Material for sequencing was PBMCs or T cells enriched from blood (not recorded which). The V and J genes are TRBV27 and TRBJ1-1; a weak D match, TRBD1 (5 bases). CDR3 loop: CATTRGFEAFF. The CDR3 DNA sequence: TGTGCCACCACAAGGGGCTTTGAAGCTTTCTTT.